This TCR beta chain appears in the sequencing data of a study of cytomegalovirus exposure and HLA in healthy donors. Measured with immunoSEQ multiplex PCR; TCRdb has only the in-frame clones, and not every one. The data hold more than 95,000 clones, with 88% observed a single time. CDR3 length equals 16 residues. V dropped 1 base and J dropped 2 bases, with 9 bases sitting between them. Germline V lookup: CDR1 MDHEN, CDR2 SYDVKM. The sequenced material came from PBMCs. The chain carries TRBV28 and TRBJ1-6, with D possibly TRBD1 on 6 matching bases. The TCR comes from a man between 18 and 29 years old in good health and CMV-seropositive. CDR3 loop: CASSLYEGAYNSPLHF. DNA of the CDR3: TGTGCCAGCAGTTTATATGAGGGGGCCTATAATTCACCCCTCCACTTT.